This T cell receptor (beta chain) was documented in a study of CD8+ T cells in alopecia areata. Findings and caveats of the study: Sequencing of scalp samples also captures resident alphabeta T cells of normal skin. Having one nonresponder leaves uncertain how baseline CD8+ expansion relates to response.

The CDR3 sequence is 14 residues long. Trimming removed 6 bases from V and 4 bases from J; junction bases left unmatched: 6. Germline V gene sequence: CDR1 SNHLY, CDR2 FYNNEI. The sample holds a few counts of this clone. What it binds is unknown. As to treatment: oral pan-JAK inhibitor, 5-10 mg twice daily. RNA extraction and reverse transcription yielded cDNA as sequencing template. Data came from immunoSEQ multiplex PCR; TCRdb stores just in-frame clones and leaves some out. The sample records roughly 60,000 clones, 40% to 55% being singletons. Sequencing used CD8+ T cells sorted from blood, obtained around week 36, from a patient treated with tofacitinib. The receptor comes from a human donor with alopecia areata. This chain links TRBV2 with TRBJ2-3, with 8 bases lining up with TRBD2. The CDR3 here is CASSPTSGPDTQYF. DNA for the CDR3: TGTGCCAGCAGCCCAACTAGCGGCCCAGATACGCAGTATTTT.